The 15 T cell receptor beta chains below come from one sample, sequenced in a study of read filtering for tumor transcriptome and immune sequencing. From roughly 0.4 ug of RNA, a library with molecular barcoded alpha/delta and beta/gamma adaptors was made. TCRdb passed the reads through MiXCR, listing each CDR3 protein once. The profile covers about 61,000 distinct CDR3 sequences, with under 20% appearing a single time and over 13% taken by the ten largest. Sequencing was done on a sample of a population of CD138-negative cells sorted from bone marrow. These receptors all stem from a donor at least 40 years old with multiple myeloma.

Comment on this clonotype: A much larger clonotype is one base distant, so this may be a read error. The chain is built from TRBV12-3 or TRBV12-4 and TRBJ2-1; no firm D call. Trimming removed 4 bases at V and 9 bases at J, with 25 bases between. The length of the CDR3 is 17 residues. The CDR3 sequence: CASSSTGPVILPSEQFF. The CDR3 nucleotides read TGTGCCAGCAGTTCTACCGGACCAGTGATTTTGCCGAGTGAGCAGTTCTTC.

This clonotype has ten or more counts. The chain combines TRBV4-1 with TRBJ2-2; TRBD2 matches 7 bases. The CDR3 has 16 amino acids. V shed 6 bases and J 1 base; nucleotides not matched to a gene: 8. CDR1 is MGHRA and CDR2 is YSYEKL in the germline V gene. Here the CDR3 reads CASRIPTGGNTGELFF. The CDR3, as DNA: TGCGCCAGCAGAATCCCCACGGGAGGGAACACCGGGGAGCTGTTTTTT.

As concerns this clonotype: This may be a read error: a much more frequent sequence differs by one nucleotide. The chain is built from TRBV12-5 and TRBJ2-7, with D tentatively TRBD1 (5 bases). CDR1 is LGHNT and CDR2 is FRNRAP in the germline V gene. The CDR3 covers 14 residues. The CDR3 spells CSSGPGLGAYEQYF. The CDR3 nucleotides are TGTTCTAGTGGTCCGGGCTTAGGGGCCTACGAGCAGTACTTC.

In its sample, this clonotype was seen many times. V usage is TRBV29-1 and J usage is TRBJ1-1, with D hard to call. The CDR3 has 11 residues. Trimming removed 6 bases from V and 6 bases from J, with 11 bases in between. From germline, CDR1 is SQVTM and CDR2 ANQGSEA. The CDR3 here is CSVASGPEAFF. The CDR3 DNA follows: TGCAGCGTGGCCTCAGGCCCTGAAGCTTTCTTT.

This clonotype was seen at least ten times. The rearrangement uses TRBV5-1 and TRBJ2-1; D may be TRBD2 (6 bases). The CDR3 runs 15 residues. V shed 4 bases and J shed 4 bases, with 15 bases lying between them. Germline loops: CDR1 SGHRS, CDR2 YFSETQ. CDR3 sequence reads: CASSLEASAYNEQFF. The CDR3 coding sequence is TGCGCCAGCAGCCTGGAGGCTAGCGCTTACAATGAGCAGTTCTTC.

This clonotype turned up a few times. V and J are TRBV19 and TRBJ2-2, with a tentative D call TRBD2 (5 bases). This CDR3 has 15 amino acids. The V gene's germline CDR1 is LNHDA and CDR2 SQIVND (reference sequence). Trimming cost V 9 bases and J 0 bases, with 14 bases left between them. This CDR3 reads CASQRASTNTGELFF. The CDR3 DNA reads TGTGCCAGCCAGAGGGCCTCTACGAACACCGGGGAGCTGTTTTTT.

This clonotype was picked up many times. This chain joins TRBV5-1 and TRBJ1-1; 7 bases are a match to TRBD1. CDR3 length equals 15 residues. The germline gives CDR1 SGHRS, CDR2 YFSETQ. After removal of 0 bases from V and 4 bases from J, the junction contained 6 bases not matched to a gene. CDR3 in amino acids: CASSLDDRAGTEAFF. In DNA form, the CDR3 reads TGCGCCAGCAGCTTGGATGACAGGGCCGGCACTGAAGCTTTCTTT.

This clonotype appeared many times. A read error may account for a junction end that differs from germline. This sequence joins TRBV3-1 and TRBJ2-7; no firm D call. Germline V CDR1 and CDR2: LGHDT, YNNKEL (reference sequence). The CDR3 has 12 residues. In DNA form, the CDR3 reads TGTGCCAGCAGCTCCCGATCCTTCGAGCAGTACTTC. Protein sequence: CASSSRSFEQYF.

The CDR3 here is CSEGLDNEQFF. In DNA form, the CDR3 reads TGCAGTGAGGGACTCGACAATGAGCAGTTCTTC. The J gene is TRBJ2-1, the V gene TRBV20-1; D perhaps matches TRBD2 (6 bases). Germline V gives CDR1 DFQATT, CDR2 SNEGSKA (reference sequence). Trimming cost V 7 bases and J 5 bases, with 9 bases left between them. The CDR3 loop spans 11 amino acids.

Many counts were recorded for this clonotype. The rearrangement links TRBV7-3 to TRBJ2-2; TRBD1 or TRBD2 may be the D gene (5 bases each). This CDR3 has 14 residues. Per germline, CDR1 SGHTA and CDR2 FQGTGA. V was cut by 5 bases and J by 4 bases, with 11 bases left in between. CDR3: CASSGGQTTGELFF. DNA of the CDR3: TGTGCCAGCAGCGGAGGACAAACCACCGGGGAGCTGTTTTTT.

A word on this clonotype: A clone one base away is much larger, so this may be a read error. The conserved phenylalanine or tryptophan is not found at the CDR3 terminus, so this likely reflects a read error. DNA for the CDR3: TGTGCCAGCAGTCGAGCCATTAATTCAGGGGCCTACGAGCAGTACCTC. Protein product: CASSRAINSGAYEQYL. The chain carries TRBV6-6 and TRBJ2-7; D possibly corresponds to TRBD1 (6 bases). The V end lost 5 bases, the J end lost 2 bases, and 19 bases lay between the germline ends. The germline gives CDR1 MNHNY, CDR2 SVGAGI (reference sequence). The CDR3 spans 16 residues.

This clonotype has at least ten counts. The chain is built from TRBV6-5 and TRBJ1-1; D ambiguous. The CDR3 is made up of 12 amino acids. V was pared by 6 bases and J by 6 bases, with 11 bases between. CDR1 and CDR2 from the germline V gene are MNHEY and SVGAGI. CDR3 DNA: TGTGCCAGCAGGGGGAAGGTCGCTGAAGCTTTCTTT. Amino acids: CASRGKVAEAFF.

The V and J genes are TRBV6-5 and TRBJ2-7, with D possibly TRBD1 on 6 matching bases. The CDR3 runs 15 residues. Germline CDR1 reads MNHEY; CDR2 reads SVGAGI. The V and J ends lost 5 bases and 0 bases respectively, with 14 bases between them. The chain's CDR3 is CASSTGFGSSYEQYF. The DNA of the CDR3 is TGTGCCAGCAGTACAGGGTTTGGGAGCTCCTACGAGCAGTACTTC.

On this clonotype: A much larger clone is a single base away; this may be a read error. The CDR3 DNA reads TGCAGCGTCAATACAGGGGGTGAGCAGTACTTC. It codes for CSVNTGGEQYF. The J gene is TRBJ2-7, the V gene TRBV29-1; 8 nucleotides line up with TRBD1. The germline gives CDR1 SQVTM, CDR2 ANQGSEA. The CDR3 runs to 11 residues. V lost 6 bases and J lost 7; bases outside the gene matches: 5.

This clonotype showed up many times. This chain connects TRBV9 to TRBJ2-5; D might be TRBD1 (6 bases). CDR1 and CDR2 (germline): SGDLS, YYNGEE. Trimming pared 3 bases from V and 4 bases from J, leaving 16 bases between. The CDR3 contains 15 residues. In DNA form, the CDR3 reads TGTGCCAGCAGCGAGGGACACGCCCTGAGAGAGACCCAGTACTTC. Its translation is CASSEGHALRETQYF.